This T cell receptor beta chain comes out of a study of cytomegalovirus exposure and HLA in healthy donors. The PCR contained 60 Vbeta and 13 Jbeta primers. The table came from immunoSEQ multiplex PCR; TCRdb's copy has only in-frame clones and leaves some out. The sample yields over 65,000 clones, 78% seen once. The junction had 12 bases not matched to a gene; V was cut back by 6 bases and J by 4 bases. Germline V gives CDR1 LNHDA, CDR2 SQIVND (reference sequence). The CDR3 loop spans 16 amino acids. The study's findings and limits: Testing in vitro showed a few CMV-associated chains specific for CMV antigens.

A word on this clone: Its antigen is unidentified.

The rearrangement uses TRBV19 and TRBJ1-5, with 7 bases matching TRBD1. The sequenced material came from PBMCs. The clonotype originates from a man aged 40-55 years in good health and CMV-seronegative. This CDR3 is CASSINRQGGNQPQHF. CDR3 sequence (DNA): TGTGCCAGTAGCATAAATCGACAGGGTGGAAATCAGCCCCAGCATTTT.